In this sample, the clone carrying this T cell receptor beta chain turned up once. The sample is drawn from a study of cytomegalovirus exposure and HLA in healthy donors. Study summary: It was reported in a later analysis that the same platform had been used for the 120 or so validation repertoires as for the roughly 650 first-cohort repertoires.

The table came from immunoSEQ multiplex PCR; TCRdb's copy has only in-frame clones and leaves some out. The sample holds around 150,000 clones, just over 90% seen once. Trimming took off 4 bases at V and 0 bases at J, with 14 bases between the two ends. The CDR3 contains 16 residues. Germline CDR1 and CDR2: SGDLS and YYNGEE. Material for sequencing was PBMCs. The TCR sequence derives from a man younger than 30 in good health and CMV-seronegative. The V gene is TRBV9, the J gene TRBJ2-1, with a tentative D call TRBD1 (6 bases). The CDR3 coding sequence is TGTGCCAGCAGCTTCACAGGGCTTAGCTCCTACAATGAGCAGTTCTTC. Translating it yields CASSFTGLSSYNEQFF.